These T cell receptor beta chains were read from a single sample in a study of cytomegalovirus exposure and HLA in healthy donors. Produced via immunoSEQ multiplex PCR; TCRdb's table is partial and in-frame only. The table lists more than 150,000 clones, around 80% of them singletons. The sequencing input was PBMCs. The origin of the receptors is a woman in her 50s in good health and CMV-seropositive. Both conserved end residues are part of each CDR3. A D gene is named only where the DNA matches it firmly. The size field is filled for only some rows; it gives once, few, many or a size class.

clone size | J gene | D gene | CDR3 length | V gene | CDR3 DNA | CDR3 protein
. | TRBJ2-4 | TRBD2 | 16 | TRBV28 | TGTGCCAGCAGTTCAAGCGGGAGGGCCGGGTGGAACATTCAGTACTTC | CASSSSGRAGWNIQYF
. | TRBJ1-1 | . | 14 | TRBV5-1 | TGCGCCAGCAGCTTGGACAGGCGAAACACTGAAGCTTTCTTT | CASSLDRRNTEAFF
. | TRBJ1-4 | . | 16 | TRBV5-1 | TGCGCCAGCAGCGGACACTCTGGGGCAACTAATGAAAAACTGTTTTTT | CASSGHSGATNEKLFF
. | TRBJ1-1 | . | 16 | TRBV7-9 | TGTGCCAGCAGCTTCACAAGGGCCGCGGGGGGCACTGAAGCTTTCTTT | CASSFTRAAGGTEAFF
. | TRBJ1-1 | . | 14 | TRBV11-2 | TGTGCCAGCAGCTTAACAGGGTGGGGCACTGAAGCTTTCTTT | CASSLTGWGTEAFF
. | TRBJ2-5 | . | 15 | TRBV7-2 | TGTGCCAGCAGCTTAGCGGGGGCAGGGGAAGGGACCCAGTACTTC | CASSLAGAGEGTQYF
. | TRBJ1-1 | TRBD1 | 12 | TRBV28 | TGTGCCAGCAGTTTTGTGGACAGGGACATTGAATTT | CASSFVDRDIEF
. | TRBJ1-6 | . | 16 | TRBV10-3 | TGTGCCATCAGTGCCGGCGGCTCGACCACATCGAGTACCCTCCACTTT | CAISAGGSTTSSTLHF
. | TRBJ1-2 | TRBD1 | 16 | TRBV2 | TGTGCCAGCACCCAGGACAGGGGGAATCCTAACTATGGCTACACCTTC | CASTQDRGNPNYGYTF
. | TRBJ2-1 | . | 16 | TRBV7-9 | TGTGCCAGCAGTCTATCCGTTAGCAGTTCCTACAATGAGCAGTTCTTC | CASSLSVSSSYNEQFF
. | TRBJ2-7 | . | 15 | TRBV29-1 | TGCAGCGTGAGGGCGCAGGGGCGTTACTCCTACGAGCAGTACTTC | CSVRAQGRYSYEQYF
. | TRBJ2-5 | TRBD2 | 15 | TRBV4-2 | TGTGCCAGCAGCCAACTAGCGGGAGGGCGGGAGACCCAGTACTTC | CASSQLAGGRETQYF
once | TRBJ2-5 | TRBD2 | 15 | TRBV7-2 | TGTGCCAGCAGCTTCCGGACTAGCGGCAAAGAGACCCAGTACTTC | CASSFRTSGKETQYF
. | TRBJ2-7 | TRBD2 | 16 | TRBV18 | TGTGCCAGCTTTCCAACTAGCGGGAGTTTCTCCTACGAGCAGTACTTC | CASFPTSGSFSYEQYF
. | TRBJ1-1 | . | 12 | TRBV5-8 | TGTGCCAGCACCCCAACGGGGACTCGCCCTTTCTTT | CASTPTGTRPFF
. | TRBJ1-1 | TRBD1 | 14 | TRBV28 | TGTGCCAGCAGTCCCGGGACAGGGGGCACTGAAGCTTTCTTT | CASSPGTGGTEAFF
once | TRBJ2-5 | . | 14 | TRBV6-5 | TGTGCCAGCAGTTACGGCGAGGGGGGGGAGACCCAGTACTTC | CASSYGEGGETQYF
few | TRBJ2-3 | TRBD2 | 17 | TRBV7-2 | TGTGCCAGCAGCTCCGCAATCGACTGGGACTACACAGATACGCAGTATTTT | CASSSAIDWDYTDTQYF
. | TRBJ2-2 | TRBD1 | 15 | TRBV11-2 | TGTGCCAGCAGCTTGACAGGGGGGAACACCGGGGAGCTGTTTTTT | CASSLTGGNTGELFF
. | TRBJ2-7 | TRBD1 | 12 | TRBV2 | TGTGCCAGCAACAGGGGGAGCTACGAGCAGTACTTC | CASNRGSYEQYF
. | TRBJ2-2 | . | 15 | TRBV6-6 | TGTGCCAGCAGTTACTCGGCGAACTATGCCGGGGAGCTGTTTTTT | CASSYSANYAGELFF
. | TRBJ2-3 | TRBD2 | 17 | TRBV5-6 | TGTGCCAGCAGCTACTCTATGGGACTAGCGTTGACAGATACGCAGTATTTT | CASSYSMGLALTDTQYF
once | TRBJ1-1 | TRBD1 | 20 | TRBV9 | TGTGCCAGCAGCGTAGGGGACAGGGGTATAGGAGCCCCCTCGAACACTGAAGCTTTCTTT | CASSVGDRGIGAPSNTEAFF
. | TRBJ1-4 | TRBD1 | 16 | TRBV9 | TGTGCCAGCAGCCCTGAGGAGGGGGCTCCTAATGAAAAACTGTTTTTT | CASSPEEGAPNEKLFF
. | TRBJ2-7 | TRBD1 | 15 | TRBV18 | TGTGCCAGCTCACCCCGGGACAGGGGGACCTACGAGCAGTACTTC | CASSPRDRGTYEQYF
few | TRBJ2-7 | TRBD1 | 15 | TRBV9 | TGTGCCAGCAGCGTAGCGGCGGACAGGGCCTACGAGCAGTACTTC | CASSVAADRAYEQYF
. | TRBJ1-1 | TRBD1 | 15 | TRBV19 | TGTGCCAGTAGTATAGGACCTGACAGGGTGACTGAAGCTTTCTTT | CASSIGPDRVTEAFF
. | TRBJ1-5 | . | 15 | TRBV5-5 | TGTGCCAGCAGCTCTTTGACAGGTAGCAATCAGCCCCAGCATTTT | CASSSLTGSNQPQHF
. | TRBJ2-7 | TRBD2 | 14 | TRBV5-1 | TGCGCCAGCAGCTCGCGGGGGAGCCAGGACGAGCAGTACTTC | CASSSRGSQDEQYF
. | TRBJ1-2 | . | 15 | TRBV11-2 | TGTGCCAGCAGCCAATCTTCGGGGGCTAACTATGGCTACACCTTC | CASSQSSGANYGYTF
. | TRBJ2-4 | . | 15 | TRBV4-2 | TGTGCCAGCAGCCAAGAGACCCGGGGGGCGAACATTCAGTACTTC | CASSQETRGANIQYF
. | TRBJ2-1 | . | 14 | TRBV5-1 | TGCGCCAGCAGCTTGGGGGGGGACTACAATGAGCAGTTCTTC | CASSLGGDYNEQFF